Below, 5 T cell receptor beta chains from the same sample are listed, as sequenced in a study of T cells in Graves' hyperthyroidism and ophthalmopathy. RNA transcripts gave rise to amplified TCR beta CDR3 regions. TCR CDR3 underwent first-round RT-PCR with the HTBI primer set. TCRdb independently ran MiXCR on the multiplex PCR reads; one entry per CDR3 protein. The sample includes 500,000 to 750,000 distinct CDR3 sequences, approximately 15% of them seen just once. Input material: blood. The origin of the receptors is a woman under 40 with Graves' hyperthyroidism.

In this sample, this clonotype turned up many times. The V and J genes are TRBV5-1 and TRBJ1-2; the D gene is possibly TRBD1 (5 bases). This CDR3 is 15 amino acids long. The V gene lost 1 base and the J gene lost 1 base, with 11 bases spanning the gap. Germline values: CDR1 SGHRS, CDR2 YFSETQ. As DNA, the CDR3 is TGCGCCAGCAGCTTGAGCGGGGGAGGTAACTATGGCTACACCTTC. Amino acid sequence: CASSLSGGGNYGYTF.

The chain joins TRBV7-3 to TRBJ2-2; D is possibly TRBD1 (6 bases). V was clipped by 6 bases and J by 0 bases, with 8 bases between them. CDR1 SGHTA and CDR2 FQGTGA come from the germline V gene. This CDR3 is 14 amino acids long. The CDR3 spells CASRGASNTGELFF. For the CDR3, the DNA is TGTGCCAGCAGGGGGGCCTCGAACACCGGGGAGCTGTTTTTT.

This clonotype has just a few counts. The V call is TRBV20-1, the J call TRBJ2-3; D is unclear. This CDR3 spans 11 amino acids. V gave up 3 bases and J gave up 11 bases, with 12 bases separating them. The germline CDR1 and CDR2 sequences are DFQATT and SNEGSKA (reference sequence). The CDR3 bases are TGCAGTGCTAGTTTGCCCCCACGGCAGTATTTT. As protein: CSASLPPRQYF.

The genes are TRBV4-2 and TRBJ1-5; D possibly corresponds to TRBD1 (6 bases). The CDR3 contains 18 residues. Trimming took off 0 bases at V and 1 base at J, with 16 bases between the two ends. Germline V gene lookup returns CDR1 LGHNA and CDR2 YNFKEQ. CDR3 nucleotides: TGTGCCAGCAGCCAAGACGCTGGGGGGGCATGGAGCAATCAGCCCCAGCATTTT. Residues: CASSQDAGGAWSNQPQHF.

This clonotype has at least ten counts. The gene calls are TRBV4-2 and TRBJ2-2; TRBD1 matches 9 bases. Germline V gives CDR1 LGHNA, CDR2 YNFKEQ. The ends lost 3 bases at V and 0 bases at J; junction bases unmatched: 2. This CDR3 has 16 amino acids. CDR3 sequence: CASSHRQGANTGELFF. In DNA, the CDR3 is TGTGCCAGCAGCCATAGACAGGGGGCGAACACCGGGGAGCTGTTTTTT.